This record looks at one T cell receptor (beta chain) sequence and its context. The source of the sample is a study of TIL therapy for anti-PD-1-resistant metastatic lung cancer. CDR1 and CDR2 (germline): MDHEN, SYDVKM. Trimming removed 1 base from V and 0 bases from J, with 13 bases in between. This CDR3 has 16 residues. Regarding time point: pre-treatment sample, taken before nivolumab and TIL therapy. The libraries were made with immunoSEQ v3. The table came from immunoSEQ multiplex PCR; TCRdb's copy has only in-frame clones and leaves some out. The sample has about 49,000 clones, roughly 85% seen once.

The chain carries TRBV28 and TRBJ2-7; tentatively, D is TRBD2 (6 bases). This receptor was identified in a man in his 70s with non-small cell lung cancer. Here the sequenced sample was blood, taken at baseline. CDR3 DNA: TGTGCCAGCAGTTTATCTCCCCGGGGGACCTCCTACGAGCAGTACTTC. Translation gives CASSLSPRGTSYEQYF.